The entry that follows covers one T cell receptor (beta chain) sequence. The record originates from a study of blood T cell repertoires in COVID-19. Study-wide context: Samples came from the United States, Italy and Spain, spanning acute and convalescent COVID-19. In each case, the material was cDNA or gDNA derived from T cells, B-cell-depleted T cells, or PBMCs.

Original handling: Estimates of nucleated cell counts were drawn from the amplification of reference gene primers. TCRdb keeps only in-frame clones here, not all; method: immunoSEQ multiplex PCR. V, J and clone size are those of that table, while D and trimming were read from the DNA. The sample has under 500,000 clones; roughly 89% are singletons. V was trimmed by 6 bases and J by 4 bases, leaving 10 bases between them. Germline V gives CDR1 MDHEN, CDR2 SYDVKM. CDR3 size: 14 residues. The material sequenced was peripheral blood. The chain recombines TRBV28 with TRBJ2-6; no reliable D call. The TCR comes from a woman younger than 45 with acute or convalescent COVID-19. CDR3 sequence (DNA): TGTGCCAGCAGCTTAGGTGGCGGGGCCAACGTCCTGACTTTC. Translating it yields CASSLGGGANVLTF.